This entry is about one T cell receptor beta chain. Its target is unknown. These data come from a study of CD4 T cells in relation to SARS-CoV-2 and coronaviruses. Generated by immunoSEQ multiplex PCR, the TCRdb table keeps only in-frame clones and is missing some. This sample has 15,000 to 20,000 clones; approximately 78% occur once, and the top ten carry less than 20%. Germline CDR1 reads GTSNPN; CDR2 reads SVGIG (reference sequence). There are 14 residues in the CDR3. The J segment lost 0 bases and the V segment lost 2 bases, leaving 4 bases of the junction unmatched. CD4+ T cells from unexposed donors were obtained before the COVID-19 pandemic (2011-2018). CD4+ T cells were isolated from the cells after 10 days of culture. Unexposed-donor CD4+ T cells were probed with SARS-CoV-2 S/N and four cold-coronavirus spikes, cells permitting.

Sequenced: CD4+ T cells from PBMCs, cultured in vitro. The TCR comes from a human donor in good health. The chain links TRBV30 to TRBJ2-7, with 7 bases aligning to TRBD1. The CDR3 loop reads CAWSPGTASYEQYF. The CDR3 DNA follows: TGTGCCTGGAGTCCCGGGACAGCCTCCTACGAGCAGTACTTC.